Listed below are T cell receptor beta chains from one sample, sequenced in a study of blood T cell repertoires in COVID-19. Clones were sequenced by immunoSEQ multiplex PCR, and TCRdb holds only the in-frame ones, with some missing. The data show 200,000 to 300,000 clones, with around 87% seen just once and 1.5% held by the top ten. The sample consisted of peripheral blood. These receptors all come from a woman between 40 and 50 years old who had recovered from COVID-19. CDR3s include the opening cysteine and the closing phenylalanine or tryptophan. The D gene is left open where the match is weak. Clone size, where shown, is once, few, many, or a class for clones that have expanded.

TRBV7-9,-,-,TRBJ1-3,TGTGCCAGCAGCCGCTCGACAGGTTCTGGAAACACCATATATTTT,CASSRSTGSGNTIYF
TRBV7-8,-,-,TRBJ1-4,TGTGCCAGCAGCTTAGCGGTTGGCGTCGGGGGTGAAAAACTGTTTTTT,CASSLAVGVGGEKLFF
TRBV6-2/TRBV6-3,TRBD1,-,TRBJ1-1,TGTGCCAGCAGTTACGCCCGGACAGGGTTTAGGGGTTACACTGAAGCTTTCTTT,CASSYARTGFRGYTEAFF
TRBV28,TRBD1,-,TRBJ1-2,TGTGCCAGCAGTGGCGGGACAGGGAGAGGCTACACCTTC,CASSGGTGRGYTF
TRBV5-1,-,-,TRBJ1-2,TGCGCCAGCAGCTCCCCAGACCGGGGGAACTATGGCTACACCTTC,CASSSPDRGNYGYTF
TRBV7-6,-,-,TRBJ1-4,TGTGCCAGCAGCGTGACAGGAGGAAAACTGTTTTTT,CASSVTGGKLFF
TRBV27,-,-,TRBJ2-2,TGTGCCAGCAGACCATACCGACACGACACCGGGGAGCTGTTTTTT,CASRPYRHDTGELFF
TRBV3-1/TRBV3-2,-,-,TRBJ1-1,TGTGCCAGCAGGGCGACAGGATACACTGAAGCTTTCTTT,CASRATGYTEAFF
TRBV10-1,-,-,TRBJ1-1,TGCGCCAGCAGTGAGTCGAACTCGGCTGAAGCTTTCTTT,CASSESNSAEAFF
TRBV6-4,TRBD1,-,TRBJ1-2,TGTGCCAGCAGATCCAGGCCGGGACAGCCCAACTATGGCTACACCTTC,CASRSRPGQPNYGYTF
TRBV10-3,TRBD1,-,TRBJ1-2,TGTGCCATCAGCGAGACAGGGGGGATAAACTACACCTTC,CAISETGGINYTF
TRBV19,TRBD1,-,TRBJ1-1,TGTGCCAGTAGTAGAACTGACAGGGCCGGCACTGAAGCTTTCTTT,CASSRTDRAGTEAFF
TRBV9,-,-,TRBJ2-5,TGTGCCAGCAGCGTAGGGGGAGCGCTGGAGACCCAGTACTTC,CASSVGGALETQYF
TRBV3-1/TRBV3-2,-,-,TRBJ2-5,TGTGCCAGCAGCCCCCAACTAGGCCCCACGGCGGAGACCCAGTACTTC,CASSPQLGPTAETQYF
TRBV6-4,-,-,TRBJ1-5,TGTGCCAGCAGTGGAGAACCGGGGAGCAATCAGCCCCAGCATTTT,CASSGEPGSNQPQHF
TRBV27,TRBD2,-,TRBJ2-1,TGTGCCAGCAGTTGGGGCGGGACTAGCGGGGGGGGCTCCTACAATGAGCAGTTCTTC,CASSWGGTSGGGSYNEQFF
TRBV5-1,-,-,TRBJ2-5,TGCGCCAGCAGCTTGGAACAGGGCGTCCAAGAGACCCAGTACTTC,CASSLEQGVQETQYF
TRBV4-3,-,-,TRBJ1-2,TGCGCCAGCAGCCTGGAACTACAGGGATCTAACTATGGCTACACCTTC,CASSLELQGSNYGYTF
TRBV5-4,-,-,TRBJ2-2,TGTGCCAGCAGCTCTCCCCAGAAGGGGCGAACCGGGGAGCTGTTTTTT,CASSSPQKGRTGELFF
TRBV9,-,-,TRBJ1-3,TGTGCCAGCAGCGTGTGGGAGAAAGGAAACACCATATATTTT,CASSVWEKGNTIYF
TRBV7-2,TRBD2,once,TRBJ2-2,TGTGCCAGCAGCTTCGGCGGGGGGGCCGGGGAGCTGTTTTTT,CASSFGGGAGELFF
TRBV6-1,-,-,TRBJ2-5,TGTGCCAGCAGCCCCGACGGGAGGACCCAGTACTTC,CASSPDGRTQYF
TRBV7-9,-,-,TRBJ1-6,TGTGCCAGCAGCCCCGACAGAACAAATAATTCACCCCTCCACTTT,CASSPDRTNNSPLHF
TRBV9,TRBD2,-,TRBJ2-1,TGTGCCAGCAGCGTAGAGGCTAGCGGGGGGGATCATGAGCAGTTCTTC,CASSVEASGGDHEQFF
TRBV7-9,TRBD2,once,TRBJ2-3,TGTGCCAGCAGCCTAGCGGGGGGTTCAGATACGCAGTATTTT,CASSLAGGSDTQYF
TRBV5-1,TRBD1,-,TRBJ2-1,TGCGCCAGCGTGGCGGGACAGGGGAATGAGCAGTTCTTC,CASVAGQGNEQFF
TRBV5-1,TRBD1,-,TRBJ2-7,TGCGCCAGCAGCCTAAATGCTCCGGGACAGGGGGCGTACGAGCAGTACTTC,CASSLNAPGQGAYEQYF
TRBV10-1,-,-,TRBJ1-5,TGCGCCAGCAGAATACAGCCCCAGCATTTT,CASRIQPQHF
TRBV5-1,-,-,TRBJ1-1,TGCGCCAGCAGCTTGGCCTACGGGAACACTGAAGCTTTCTTT,CASSLAYGNTEAFF
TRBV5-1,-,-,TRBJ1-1,TGCGCCAGCAGCCGTGACCCGGGGGGGCAAACTGAAGCTTTCTTT,CASSRDPGGQTEAFF
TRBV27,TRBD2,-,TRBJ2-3,TGTGCCAGCACCCGGACTAGCGGTTGGTCTAGCACAGATACGCAGTATTTT,CASTRTSGWSSTDTQYF
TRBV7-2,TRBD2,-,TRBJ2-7,TGTGCCAGCAGCTTATTCGGGACTAACTACCTCCTCTCCTACGAGCAGTACTTC,CASSLFGTNYLLSYEQYF